The clone carrying this T cell receptor beta chain was observed a few times. No antigen is known for it. TCRdb analysed the 5' RACE reads with MiXCR anew, one entry per CDR3 protein. Found here are some 330,000 distinct CDR3 sequences, approximately 8% of them singletons; the top ten hold about 14%. The sample is drawn from a study of CD8 T cells in ankylosing spondylitis. Regarding the study as a whole: For ankylosing spondylitis blood, a TCR beta motif of about eight highly homologous variants appeared characteristic.

The receptor comes from a male donor with ankylosing spondylitis. Sequencing input: blood, either unsorted or a sorted T cell fraction (not recorded which).

In DNA form, the CDR3 reads TGTGCCAGCAGCTTAGTTGGACTAGCGGCCGGTGGTTCGCAGTATTTT. Protein sequence: CASSLVGLAAGGSQYF. The chain has TRBV11-3 and TRBJ2-3; 10 bases are shared with TRBD2. The CDR3 contains 16 residues. CDR1 is SGHNT and CDR2 is YENEEA in the germline V gene. Trimming at V came to 1 base and at J to 10 bases, leaving 11 bases not matched to a gene.